Shown below are 3 T cell receptor beta chains from a single sample sequenced in a study of blood T cell repertoires in COVID-19. The table came from immunoSEQ multiplex PCR; TCRdb's copy has only in-frame clones and leaves some out. The table lists 200,000 to 250,000 clones, roughly 86% of them singletons. The specimen sequenced was peripheral blood. These receptor sequences come from a woman aged 55-70 years with acute or convalescent COVID-19.

The V call is TRBV7-9, the J call TRBJ1-2; TRBD1 might be the D (5 bases). CDR3 size: 15 residues. Trimming removed 5 bases from V and 4 bases from J, with 17 bases in between. Per germline, CDR1 SEHNR and CDR2 FQNEAQ (reference sequence). CDR3 sequence: CASSPVGAAGYGYTF. CDR3 sequence (DNA): TGTGCCAGCAGCCCCGTTGGGGCAGCAGGCTATGGCTACACCTTC.

The count of this clone is one. The rearrangement joins TRBV6-2 or TRBV6-3 to TRBJ2-3, with TRBD1 as a possible D gene (6 bases). The V gene lost 2 bases and the J gene lost 3 bases, with 15 bases spanning the gap. This CDR3 contains 16 residues. In germline, CDR1 is MNHEY, CDR2 SVGEGT. The CDR3 protein is CASSYGRQQGTDTQYF. The CDR3 DNA follows: TGTGCCAGCAGTTACGGTCGCCAACAGGGAACAGATACGCAGTATTTT.

V is TRBV27 and J is TRBJ2-7; tentative D call: TRBD1 (6 bases). V lost 11 bases to trimming and J lost 1 base, with 18 bases between them. The germline V gene encodes CDR1 MNHEY and CDR2 SMNVEV (reference sequence). CDR3 length: 14 residues. The CDR3 spells CAVKADRLSYEQYF. The CDR3 region has the DNA TGTGCCGTCAAGGCGGACAGACTATCCTACGAGCAGTACTTC.